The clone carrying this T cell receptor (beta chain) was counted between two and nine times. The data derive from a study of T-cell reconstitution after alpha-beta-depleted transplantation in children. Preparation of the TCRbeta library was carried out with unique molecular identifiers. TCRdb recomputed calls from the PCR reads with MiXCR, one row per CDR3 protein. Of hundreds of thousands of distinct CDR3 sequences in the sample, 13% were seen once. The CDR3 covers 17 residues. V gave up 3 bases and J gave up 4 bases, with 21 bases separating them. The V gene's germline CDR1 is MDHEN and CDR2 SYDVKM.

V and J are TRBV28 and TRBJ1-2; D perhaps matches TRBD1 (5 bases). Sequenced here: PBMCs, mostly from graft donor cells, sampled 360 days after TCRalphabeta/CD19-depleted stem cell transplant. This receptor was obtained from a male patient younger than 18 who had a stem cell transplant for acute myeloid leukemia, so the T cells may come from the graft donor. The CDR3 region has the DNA TGTGCCAGCAGTTTCGGGCCCGGGGGACCCGGGATCTATGGCTACACCTTC. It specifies CASSFGPGGPGIYGYTF.